This TCR beta chain was profiled in a study of blood T cell repertoires in COVID-19. Profiling relied on immunoSEQ multiplex PCR, and the TCRdb table lists in-frame clones only, not all of them. Of 80,000 to 95,000 clones listed, over 80% are singletons. CDR1 and CDR2 (germline): LGHDT, YNNKEL (reference sequence). The ends were cut back, 7 bases at V and 0 bases at J, with 18 bases in the middle. This CDR3 spans 16 amino acids. The sequencing sample was made of peripheral blood. This chain links TRBV3-1 (or the pseudogene TRBV3-2) with TRBJ1-2; D is unresolved. This receptor was taken from a woman at least 80 years old with active or convalescent COVID-19. Written as DNA, the CDR3 is TGTGCCAGCACCCCAATGGTATCGCGGGCTAACTATGGCTACACCTTC. Residues: CASTPMVSRANYGYTF.